The clone carrying this T cell receptor (beta chain) was recorded a few times. Antigen unknown. The V gene end was trimmed by 2 bases and the J gene end by 5 bases; junction bases not matched to a gene: 7. The CDR3 consists of 15 residues. Germline loops: CDR1 SGHDN, CDR2 FVKESK. The data are from a study of T cell repertoires in cytomegalovirus infection. Whole-study context: It was the public TCR beta signatures that indicated both CMV infection and matching HLA type. Overall study findings and caveats: The cumulative frequency of public TCR beta families identified carriers of CMV plus the relevant HLA. The response measured ex vivo was dominated by TCR beta clonotypes (HLA-C-restricted and CMV-specific).

One entry per CDR3 protein, called by TCRdb with MiXCR from the reads. The table has 650,000 to 900,000 distinct CDR3 sequences, about 29% seen once. The receptor's source is a human donor in good health (CMV status not recorded). Some clones in this sample may be carry-over from other donors' samples. This sequence joins TRBV14 and TRBJ2-3, with TRBD1 matching over 7 bases. This material consisted of cultured CD8+ T cells from PBMCs, taken from culture after CMV antigen stimulation. The CDR3 sequence: CASSQQNYRGDTQYF. The CDR3 DNA is TGTGCCAGCAGCCAACAAAATTACAGGGGAGATACGCAGTATTTT.